This passage covers 15 T cell receptor beta chains from one sample sequenced in a study of blood T cell repertoires in COVID-19. This table comes from immunoSEQ multiplex PCR, and its TCRdb copy is limited to in-frame clones, with some not included. This repertoire shows some 150,000 clones, around nine tenths found once; its top ten account for roughly 3.9%. What was sequenced was peripheral blood. These receptors were collected from a man between 18 and 35 years old with active or convalescent COVID-19.

The gene calls are TRBV3-1 (or the pseudogene TRBV3-2) and TRBJ2-5, with D uncertain. Germline loops: CDR1 LGHDT, CDR2 YNNKEL (reference sequence). Trimming removed 6 bases at V and 5 bases at J, with 13 bases between. CDR3 length equals 13 residues. CDR3 sequence reads: CASSSIFGETQYF. CDR3 sequence (DNA): TGTGCCAGCAGTAGCATTTTCGGGGAGACCCAGTACTTC.

The chain carries TRBV24-1 and TRBJ2-3; tentative D call: TRBD1 (7 bases). This CDR3 comprises 15 residues. The germline gives CDR1 KGHDR, CDR2 SFDVKD. V was cut by 7 bases and J by 3 bases, with 16 bases left in between. This CDR3 is CATSLRGVGTDTQYF. Here the CDR3 DNA reads TGTGCCACCAGCCTCAGGGGGGTTGGGACAGATACGCAGTATTTT.

This clone occurred once. The chain recombines TRBV5-4 with TRBJ2-6; 10 bases are a match to TRBD1. J lost 0 bases, V lost 3 bases, and 3 bases had no gene match. Germline loops: CDR1 SGHNT, CDR2 YYREEE (reference sequence). The CDR3 is 17 amino acids. CDR3 DNA sequence: TGTGCCAGCAGCTGGGGACAGGGGAACTCTGGGGCCAACGTCCTGACTTTC. Its protein is CASSWGQGNSGANVLTF.

This rearrangement joins TRBV3-1 (or the pseudogene TRBV3-2) to TRBJ1-4; D is undetermined. The germline gives CDR1 LGHDT, CDR2 YNNKEL (reference sequence). CDR3 length: 15 residues. Trimming shortened V by 1 base and J by 2 bases, and 8 bases separated the two germline ends. Here the CDR3 DNA reads TGTGCCAGCAGCCAAGGCGGGGTTACTAATGAAAAACTGTTTTTT. This codes for CASSQGGVTNEKLFF.

The chain combines TRBV18 with TRBJ2-1; TRBD2 agrees at 8 bases. Germline V gene lookup returns CDR1 KGHSH and CDR2 LQKENI. This CDR3 comprises 14 residues. V lost 9 bases, J lost 6 bases, and 10 bases stayed unmatched. Here the CDR3 DNA reads TGTGCCAGTACTCCCGGGACTAGAATCAATGAGCAGTTCTTC. Translated, it gives CASTPGTRINEQFF.

The rearrangement links TRBV3-1 (or the pseudogene TRBV3-2) to TRBJ1-3; weak D call: TRBD1 (6 bases). The CDR3 has 18 amino acids. The V and J ends lost 1 base and 0 bases respectively, with 16 bases between them. Per germline, CDR1 LGHDT and CDR2 YNNKEL (reference sequence). CDR3 nucleotides: TGTGCCAGCAGCCAAGTGGACAGCCCTCCACTCTCTGGAAACACCATATATTTT. Translating it yields CASSQVDSPPLSGNTIYF.

V is TRBV4-3 and J is TRBJ2-6; D might be TRBD1 (5 bases). V was cut by 4 bases and J by 6 bases, with 7 bases left in between. The CDR3 consists of 13 residues. Germline V gene sequence: CDR1 LGHNA, CDR2 YSLEER. CDR3 DNA: TGCGCCAGCAGCCTCGGACAGGCCAACGTCCTGACTTTC. As protein: CASSLGQANVLTF.

V is TRBV10-3 and J is TRBJ1-2, with D perhaps matching TRBD1 (6 bases). The germline V gene has CDR1 ENHRY and CDR2 SYGVKD. V lost 0 bases and J lost 0, with 14 bases in between. This CDR3 is 17 amino acids long. This CDR3 reads CAISESGRGQSNYGYTF. The CDR3 bases are TGTGCCATCAGTGAGTCCGGCAGGGGCCAATCTAACTATGGCTACACCTTC.

The V and J genes are TRBV5-1 and TRBJ1-1; 9 bases are a match to TRBD1. After removal of 7 bases from V and 4 bases from J, the junction contained 14 bases not matched to a gene. CDR1 is SGHRS, CDR2 YFSETQ, per germline. This CDR3 region has 16 residues. The CDR3 DNA sequence: TGCGCCAGCGCATTTGACAGGGGGAGCTTGAGCACTGAAGCTTTCTTT. This translates into CASAFDRGSLSTEAFF.

This chain connects TRBV5-6 to TRBJ1-2, with 7 bases matching TRBD1. Germline CDR1 and CDR2: SGHDT and YYEEEE. The V and J ends lost 3 bases and 14 bases, in that order; junction bases with no gene match: 7. This CDR3 is 11 amino acids long. The CDR3 here is CASSYDRAKTF. DNA of the CDR3: TGTGCCAGCAGCTACGACAGGGCGAAGACCTTC.

This sequence joins TRBV10-3 and TRBJ2-3; 7 nucleotides align to TRBD2. Looked up from germline, CDR1 is ENHRY and CDR2 is SYGVKD. This CDR3 contains 13 residues. V lost 9 bases and J lost 1; bases outside the gene matches: 4. CDR3 sequence: CAMGLQGTDTQYF. Written as DNA, the CDR3 is TGTGCCATGGGACTACAGGGCACAGATACGCAGTATTTT.

V gene TRBV6-5 combines with J gene TRBJ1-5; 7 bases are a match to TRBD1. Germline values: CDR1 MNHEY, CDR2 SVGAGI. The CDR3 loop spans 16 amino acids. V lost 4 bases to trimming and J lost 6 bases; unmatched junction nucleotides: 12. The CDR3 bases are TGTGCCAGCAGTTCCGTTCCGACAGGGACGCGTCAGCCCCAGCATTTT. It yields the protein CASSSVPTGTRQPQHF.

V is TRBV28 and J is TRBJ2-5; D possibly corresponds to TRBD1 (5 bases). V lost 3 bases, J lost 3 bases, and 14 bases lay in between. The CDR3 totals 15 residues. Germline V gene data show CDR1 as MDHEN and CDR2 as SYDVKM. The CDR3 region has the DNA TGTGCCAGCAGTTTTATAAGGGGTGGGGAAGAGACCCAGTACTTC. Translated, it gives CASSFIRGGEETQYF.

V and J are TRBV6-5 and TRBJ1-2; D is unclear. Trimming stripped 7 bases from V and 4 bases from J, with 10 bases between. CDR3 length: 12 residues. Germline assignment: CDR1 MNHEY and CDR2 SVGAGI. CDR3 bases: TGTGCCAGCACCCGGGAGACCTATGGCTACACCTTC. Its protein is CASTRETYGYTF.

The rearrangement joins TRBV30 to TRBJ1-6, with D possibly matching TRBD1 (6 bases). Trimming cost V 4 bases and J 6 bases, with 16 bases left between them. Germline V lookup: CDR1 GTSNPN, CDR2 SVGIG (reference sequence). This CDR3 has 15 residues. The CDR3 reads CAWTTMTGLNSPLHF. CDR3 sequence (DNA): TGTGCCTGGACTACAATGACAGGACTTAATTCACCCCTCCACTTT.